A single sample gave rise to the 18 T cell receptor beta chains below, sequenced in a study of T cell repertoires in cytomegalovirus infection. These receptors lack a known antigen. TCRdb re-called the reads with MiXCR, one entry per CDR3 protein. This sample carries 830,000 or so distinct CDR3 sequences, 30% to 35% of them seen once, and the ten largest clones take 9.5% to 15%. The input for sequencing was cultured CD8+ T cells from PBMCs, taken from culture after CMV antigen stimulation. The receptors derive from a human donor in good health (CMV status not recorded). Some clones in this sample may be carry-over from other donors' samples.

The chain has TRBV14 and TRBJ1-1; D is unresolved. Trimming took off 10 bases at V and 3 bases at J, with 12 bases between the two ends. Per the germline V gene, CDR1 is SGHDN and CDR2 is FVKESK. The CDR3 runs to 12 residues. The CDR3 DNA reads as TGTGCCAACAATCCCGCAGACACTGAAGCTTTCTTT. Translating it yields CANNPADTEAFF.

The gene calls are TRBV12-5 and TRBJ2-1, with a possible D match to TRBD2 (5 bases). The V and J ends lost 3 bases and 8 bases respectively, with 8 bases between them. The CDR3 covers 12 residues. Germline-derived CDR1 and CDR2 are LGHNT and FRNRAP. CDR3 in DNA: TGTGCTAGTGGTTTCGGGGTACATGAGCAGTTCTTC. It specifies CASGFGVHEQFF.

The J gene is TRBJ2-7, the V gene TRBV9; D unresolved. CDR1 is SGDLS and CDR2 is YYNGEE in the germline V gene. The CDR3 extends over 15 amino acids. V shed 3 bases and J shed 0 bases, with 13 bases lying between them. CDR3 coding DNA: TGTGCCAGCAGCGCAGACATCTCGTTCTCCTACGAGCAGTACTTC. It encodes CASSADISFSYEQYF.

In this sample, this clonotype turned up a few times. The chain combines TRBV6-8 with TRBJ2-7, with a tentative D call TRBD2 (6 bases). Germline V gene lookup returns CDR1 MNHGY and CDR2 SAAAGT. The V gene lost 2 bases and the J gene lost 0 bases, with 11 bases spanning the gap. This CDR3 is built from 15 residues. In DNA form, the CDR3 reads TGTGCCAGCAGTTACGGAGGGGTGAGCTCCTACGAGCAGTACTTC. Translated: CASSYGGVSSYEQYF.

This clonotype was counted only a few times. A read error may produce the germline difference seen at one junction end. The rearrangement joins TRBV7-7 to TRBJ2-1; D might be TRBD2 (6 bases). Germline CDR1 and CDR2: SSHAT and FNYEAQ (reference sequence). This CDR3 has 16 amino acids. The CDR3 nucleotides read TGTGCTAGCAGCTTAGAAATTAGCGGACGCTACAATGAGCAGTTCTTC. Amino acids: CASSLEISGRYNEQFF.

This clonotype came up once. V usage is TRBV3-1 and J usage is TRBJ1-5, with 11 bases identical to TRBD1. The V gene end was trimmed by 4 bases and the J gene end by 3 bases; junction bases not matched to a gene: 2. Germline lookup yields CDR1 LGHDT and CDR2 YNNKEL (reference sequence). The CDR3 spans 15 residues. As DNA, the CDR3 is TGTGCCAGCAGCCGAGGACAGGGGGCCAATCAGCCCCAGCATTTT. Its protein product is CASSRGQGANQPQHF. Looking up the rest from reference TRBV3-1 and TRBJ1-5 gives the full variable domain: DTAVSQTPKYLVTQMGNDKSIKCEQNLGHDTMYWYKQDSKKFLKIMFSYNNKELIINETVPNRFSPKSPDKAHLNLHINSLELGDSAVYFCASSRGQGANQPQHFGDGTRLSIL.

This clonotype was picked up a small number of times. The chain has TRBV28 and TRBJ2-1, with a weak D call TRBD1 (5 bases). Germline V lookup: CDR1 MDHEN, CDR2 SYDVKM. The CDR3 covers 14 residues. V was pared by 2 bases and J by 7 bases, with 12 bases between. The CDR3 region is CASSLGRVRNEQFF. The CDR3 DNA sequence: TGTGCCAGCAGTTTAGGCAGGGTGAGGAATGAGCAGTTCTTC.

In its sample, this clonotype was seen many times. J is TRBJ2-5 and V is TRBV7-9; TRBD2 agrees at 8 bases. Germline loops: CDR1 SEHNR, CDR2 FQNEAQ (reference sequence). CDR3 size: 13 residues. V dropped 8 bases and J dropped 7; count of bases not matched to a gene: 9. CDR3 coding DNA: TGTGCCAGCCTGAGGGGTAGCGGGGCGACCCAGTACTTC. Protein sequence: CASLRGSGATQYF.

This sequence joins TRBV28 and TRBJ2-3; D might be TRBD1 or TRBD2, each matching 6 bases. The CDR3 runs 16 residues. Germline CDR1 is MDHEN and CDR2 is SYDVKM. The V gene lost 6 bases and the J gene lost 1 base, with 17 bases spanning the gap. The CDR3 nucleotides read TGTGCCAGCAGAAAATTCTCGGAGGGGGGCACAGATACGCAGTATTTT. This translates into CASRKFSEGGTDTQYF.

CDR3 sequence reads: CASSGGTGVFTDTQYF. CDR3 DNA: TGTGCCAGCAGCGGCGGGACAGGGGTTTTCACAGATACGCAGTATTTT. The rearrangement joins TRBV5-8 to TRBJ2-3; 10 bases are a match to TRBD1. The CDR3 extends over 16 amino acids. With 4 bases clipped from V and 2 bases from J, the junction kept 7 bases outside the gene matches. CDR1 SGHTS and CDR2 YDEGEE come from the germline V gene. Variable domain in full (rest from reference TRBV5-8 and TRBJ2-3): EAGVTQSPTHLIKTRGQQATLRCSPISGHTSVYWYQQALGLGLQFLLWYDEGEERNRGNFPPRFSGRQFPNYSSELNVNALELEDSALYLCASSGGTGVFTDTQYFGPGTRLTVL.

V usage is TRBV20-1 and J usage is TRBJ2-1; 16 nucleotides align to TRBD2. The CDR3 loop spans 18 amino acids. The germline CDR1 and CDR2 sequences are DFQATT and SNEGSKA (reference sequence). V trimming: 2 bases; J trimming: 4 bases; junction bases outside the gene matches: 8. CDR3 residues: CSARHPGLAGGPYNEQFF. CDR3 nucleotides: TGCAGTGCTAGACATCCGGGACTAGCGGGGGGGCCTTACAATGAGCAGTTCTTC.

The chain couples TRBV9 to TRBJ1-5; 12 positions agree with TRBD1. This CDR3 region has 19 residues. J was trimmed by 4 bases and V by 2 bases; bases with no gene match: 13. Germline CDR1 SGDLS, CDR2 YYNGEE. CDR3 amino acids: CASSVIGGQGARKNQPQHF. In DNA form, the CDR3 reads TGTGCCAGCAGCGTCATAGGGGGACAGGGGGCGCGAAAAAATCAGCCCCAGCATTTT. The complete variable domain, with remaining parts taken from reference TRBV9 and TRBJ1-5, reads DSGVTQTPKHLITATGQRVTLRCSPRSGDLSVYWYQQSLDQGLQFLIQYYNGEERAKGNILERFSAQQFPDLHSELNLSSLELGDSALYFCASSVIGGQGARKNQPQHFGDGTRLSIL.

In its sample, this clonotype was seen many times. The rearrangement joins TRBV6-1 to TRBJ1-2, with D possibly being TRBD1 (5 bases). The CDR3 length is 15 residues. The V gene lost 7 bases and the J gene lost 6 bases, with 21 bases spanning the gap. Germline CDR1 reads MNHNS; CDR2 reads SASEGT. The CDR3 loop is CASKVSRDYSDGYTF. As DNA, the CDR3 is TGTGCCAGCAAAGTCTCCAGGGACTACTCAGATGGCTACACCTTC.

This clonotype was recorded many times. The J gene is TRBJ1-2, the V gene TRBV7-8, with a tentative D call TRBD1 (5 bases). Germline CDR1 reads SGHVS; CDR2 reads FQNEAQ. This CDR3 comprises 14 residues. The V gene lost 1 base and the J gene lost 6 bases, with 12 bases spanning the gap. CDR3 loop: CASSLEQVGNGYTF. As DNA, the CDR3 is TGTGCCAGCAGCTTAGAACAGGTCGGCAATGGCTACACCTTC.

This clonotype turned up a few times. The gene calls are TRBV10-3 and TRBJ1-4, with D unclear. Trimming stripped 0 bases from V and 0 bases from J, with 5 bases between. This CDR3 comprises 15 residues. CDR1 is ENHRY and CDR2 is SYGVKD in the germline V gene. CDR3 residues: CAISESATTNEKLFF. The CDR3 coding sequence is TGTGCCATCAGTGAGTCGGCTACAACTAATGAAAAACTGTTTTTT.

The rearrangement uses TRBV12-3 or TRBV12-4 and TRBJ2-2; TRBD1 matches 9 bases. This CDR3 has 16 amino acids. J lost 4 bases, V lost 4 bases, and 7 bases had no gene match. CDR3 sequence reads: CASSWGGQGSTGELFF. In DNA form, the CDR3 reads TGTGCCAGCAGTTGGGGGGGACAGGGAAGCACCGGGGAGCTGTTTTTT.

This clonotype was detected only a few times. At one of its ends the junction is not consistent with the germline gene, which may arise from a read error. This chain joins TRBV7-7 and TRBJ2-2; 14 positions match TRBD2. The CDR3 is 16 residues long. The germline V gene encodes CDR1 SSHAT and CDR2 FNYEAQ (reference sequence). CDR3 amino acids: CASSLTSGGAGGELFF. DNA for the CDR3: TGTGCTAGCAGCCTGACTAGCGGGGGGGCCGGCGGGGAGCTGTTTTTT.

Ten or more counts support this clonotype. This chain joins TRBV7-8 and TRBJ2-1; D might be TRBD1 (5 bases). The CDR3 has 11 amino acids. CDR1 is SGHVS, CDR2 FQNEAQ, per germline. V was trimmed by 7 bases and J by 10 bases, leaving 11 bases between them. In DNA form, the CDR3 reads TGTGCCAGCACCCCAGGGCTCGAGCAGTTCTTC. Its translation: CASTPGLEQFF.